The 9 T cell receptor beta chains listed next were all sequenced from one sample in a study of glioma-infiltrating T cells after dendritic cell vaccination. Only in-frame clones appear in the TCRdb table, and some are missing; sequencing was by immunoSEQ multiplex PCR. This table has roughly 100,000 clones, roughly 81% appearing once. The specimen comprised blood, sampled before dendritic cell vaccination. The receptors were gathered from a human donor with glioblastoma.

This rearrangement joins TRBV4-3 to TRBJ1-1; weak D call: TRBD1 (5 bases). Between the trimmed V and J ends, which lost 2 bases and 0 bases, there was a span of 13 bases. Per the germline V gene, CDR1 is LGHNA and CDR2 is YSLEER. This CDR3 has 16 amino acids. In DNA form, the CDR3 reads TGCGCCAGCAGCCAATCGTACAGGAGTATGAACACTGAAGCTTTCTTT. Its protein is CASSQSYRSMNTEAFF.

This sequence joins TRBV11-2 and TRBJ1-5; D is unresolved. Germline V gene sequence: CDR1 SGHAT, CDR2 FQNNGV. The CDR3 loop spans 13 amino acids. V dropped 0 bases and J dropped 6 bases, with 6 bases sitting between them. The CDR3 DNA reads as TGTGCCAGCAGCTTAGATTCGGTTCAGCCCCAGCATTTT. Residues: CASSLDSVQPQHF.

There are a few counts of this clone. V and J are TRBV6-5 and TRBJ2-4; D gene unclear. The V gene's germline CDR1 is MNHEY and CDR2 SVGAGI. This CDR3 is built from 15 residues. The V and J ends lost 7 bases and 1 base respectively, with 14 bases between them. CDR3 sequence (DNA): TGTGCCAGCAAAGACGCGGATGGGGCCAAAAACATTCAGTACTTC. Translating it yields CASKDADGAKNIQYF.

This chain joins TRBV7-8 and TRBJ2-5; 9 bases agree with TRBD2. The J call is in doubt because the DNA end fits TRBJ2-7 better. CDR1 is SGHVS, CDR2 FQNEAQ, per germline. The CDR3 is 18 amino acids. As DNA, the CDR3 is TGTGCCAGCAGCTTAGAACGACGCCTAGGCGGGGGGGCCCTCGAGCAGTACTTC. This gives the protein CASSLERRLGGGALEQYF.

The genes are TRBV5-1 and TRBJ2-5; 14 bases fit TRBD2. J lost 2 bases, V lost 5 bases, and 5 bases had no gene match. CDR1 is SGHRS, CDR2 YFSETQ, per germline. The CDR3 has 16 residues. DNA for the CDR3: TGCGCCAGCAGGGGGAGGACTAGCGGGGGGCAAGAGACCCAGTACTTC. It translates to CASRGRTSGGQETQYF.

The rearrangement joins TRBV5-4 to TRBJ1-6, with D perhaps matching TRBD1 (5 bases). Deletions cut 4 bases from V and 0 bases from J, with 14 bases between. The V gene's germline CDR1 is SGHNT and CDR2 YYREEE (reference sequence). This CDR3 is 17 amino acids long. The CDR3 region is CASSQRGRVSYNSPLHF. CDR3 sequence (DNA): TGTGCCAGCAGCCAGCGCGGCAGGGTCTCCTATAATTCACCCCTCCACTTT.

The CDR3 DNA reads TGTGCCAGTAGTCCCGAAACAGGGTTCTTTACTGAAGCTTTCTTT. It is translated as CASSPETGFFTEAFF. The chain couples TRBV19 to TRBJ1-1; the D gene is possibly TRBD1 (6 bases). CDR1 and CDR2 (germline): LNHDA, SQIVND (reference sequence). V lost 5 bases and J 5 bases, leaving 18 bases between the germline ends. This CDR3 contains 15 residues.

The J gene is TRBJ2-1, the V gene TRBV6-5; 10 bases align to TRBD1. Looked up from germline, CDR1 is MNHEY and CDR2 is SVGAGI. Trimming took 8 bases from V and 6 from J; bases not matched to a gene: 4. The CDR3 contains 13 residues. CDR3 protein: CASGTGESNEQFF. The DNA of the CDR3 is TGTGCCAGCGGGACAGGGGAAAGCAATGAGCAGTTCTTC.

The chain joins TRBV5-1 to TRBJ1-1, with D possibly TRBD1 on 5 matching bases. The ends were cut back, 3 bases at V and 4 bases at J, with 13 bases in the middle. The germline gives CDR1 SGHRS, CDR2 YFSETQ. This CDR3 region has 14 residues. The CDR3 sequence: CASSWDLGGTEAFF. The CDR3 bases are TGCGCCAGCAGCTGGGACCTCGGGGGCACTGAAGCTTTCTTT.